The source of this T cell receptor (beta chain) is a study of T cells in Graves' hyperthyroidism and ophthalmopathy. Study at large: Blood was drawn when the patient was first diagnosed and still untreated.

Uncontrolled infection, other autoimmune disease, pregnancy or lactation disqualified patients from enrolment. TCR beta CDR3 regions were amplified from RNA transcripts. RT-PCR in the first round (using the HTBI primer set) targeted the TCR CDR3. TCRdb passed the multiplex PCR reads through MiXCR, listing each CDR3 protein once. The sample records a few hundred thousand distinct CDR3 sequences, approximately 20% being singletons. Whole-study results and caveats: The model anticipated ophthalmopathy a median around six months pre-onset.

Ten or more counts support this clonotype. Its specificity is unknown. The sample consisted of blood. This TCR derives from a woman aged 18-30 years with Graves' hyperthyroidism.

CDR3 region: CASSPRGELFF. The DNA for the CDR3 is TGTGCCAGCAGCCCACGCGGGGAGCTGTTTTTT. The chain uses TRBV6-2 or TRBV6-3 and TRBJ2-2, with D unclear. V shed 6 bases and J shed 7 bases, with 6 bases lying between them. The CDR3 runs to 11 residues. Germline V gene lookup returns CDR1 MNHEY and CDR2 SVGEGT.